This T cell receptor beta chain is drawn from a study of immune cell composition in non-small cell lung cancer. Some clones are missing from TCRdb's copy, which holds only in-frame ones; the method was immunoSEQ multiplex PCR. The sample yields 6,000 to 8,500 clones, roughly 62% seen once. Only one count was recorded for this clone. Antigen unknown. Whole-study results and caveats: Tumour-associated clones >0.5% occurred in 33% of adenocarcinomas, over 60% of squamous. In adenocarcinoma, maximal tumour-associated clone frequency tracked TIL tumour reactivity.

The sequence was obtained from a human donor with non-small cell lung cancer. Sequencing was carried out using lung tumor tissue.

CDR3 in amino acids: CASSPGQLGAYEQYF. The CDR3 nucleotides read TGTGCCAGCTCACCGGGGCAGCTGGGCGCCTACGAGCAGTACTTC. The V and J genes are TRBV18 and TRBJ2-7; D may be TRBD1 (5 bases). The germline V gene encodes CDR1 KGHSH and CDR2 LQKENI. The CDR3 length is 15 residues. Trimming took 3 bases from V and 2 from J, leaving 14 bases between them.